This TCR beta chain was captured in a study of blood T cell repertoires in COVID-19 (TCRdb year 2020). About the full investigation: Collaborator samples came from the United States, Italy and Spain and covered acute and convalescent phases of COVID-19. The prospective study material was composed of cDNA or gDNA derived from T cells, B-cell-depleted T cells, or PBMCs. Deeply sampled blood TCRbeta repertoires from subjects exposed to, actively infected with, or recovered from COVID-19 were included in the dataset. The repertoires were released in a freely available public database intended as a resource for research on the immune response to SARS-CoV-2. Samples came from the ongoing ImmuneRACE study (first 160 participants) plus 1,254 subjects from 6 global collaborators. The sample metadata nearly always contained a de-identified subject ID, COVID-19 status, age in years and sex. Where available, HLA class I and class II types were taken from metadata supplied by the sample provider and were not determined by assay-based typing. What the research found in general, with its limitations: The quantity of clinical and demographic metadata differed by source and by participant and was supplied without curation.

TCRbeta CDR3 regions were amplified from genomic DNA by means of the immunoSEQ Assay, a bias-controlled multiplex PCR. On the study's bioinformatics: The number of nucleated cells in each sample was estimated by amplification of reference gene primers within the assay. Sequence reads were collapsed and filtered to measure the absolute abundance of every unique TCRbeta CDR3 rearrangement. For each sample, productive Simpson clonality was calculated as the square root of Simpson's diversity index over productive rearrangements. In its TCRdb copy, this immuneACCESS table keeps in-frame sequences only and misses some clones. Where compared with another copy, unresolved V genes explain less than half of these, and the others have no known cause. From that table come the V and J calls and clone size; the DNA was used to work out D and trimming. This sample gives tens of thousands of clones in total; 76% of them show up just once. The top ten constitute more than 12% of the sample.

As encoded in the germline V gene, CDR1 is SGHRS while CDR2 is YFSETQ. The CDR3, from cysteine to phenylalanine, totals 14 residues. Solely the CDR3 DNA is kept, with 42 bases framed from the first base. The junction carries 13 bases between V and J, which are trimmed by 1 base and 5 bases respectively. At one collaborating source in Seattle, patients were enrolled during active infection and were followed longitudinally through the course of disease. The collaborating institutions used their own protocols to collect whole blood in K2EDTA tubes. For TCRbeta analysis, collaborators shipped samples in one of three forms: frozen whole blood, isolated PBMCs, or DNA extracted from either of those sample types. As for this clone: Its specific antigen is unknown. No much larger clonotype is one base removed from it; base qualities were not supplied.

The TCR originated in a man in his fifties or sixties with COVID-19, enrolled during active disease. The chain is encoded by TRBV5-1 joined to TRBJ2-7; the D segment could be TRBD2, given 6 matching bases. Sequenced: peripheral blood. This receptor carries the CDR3 CASSLSDGGDEQYF. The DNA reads TGCGCCAGCAGCTTGAGTGACGGGGGAGACGAGCAGTACTTC.